These 18 T cell receptor beta chains were sequenced from one sample in a study of PD-1 blockade in classical Hodgkin lymphoma. Using immunoSEQ multiplex PCR, the repertoire was profiled, and TCRdb retains in-frame clones only, with some absent. The sample has tens of thousands of clones, 55% to 75% seen once. No patient escaped relapse after autologous stem cell transplantation, and brentuximab vedotin exposure varied. The sample was peripheral blood mononuclear cells (PBMCs), taken at baseline. The receptor set was obtained from a human donor with classical Hodgkin lymphoma.

This clone has just a few counts. J is TRBJ2-7 and V is TRBV18; D gene unclear. Germline CDR1 and CDR2: KGHSH and LQKENI. V dropped 0 bases and J dropped 4 bases, with 13 bases sitting between them. The CDR3 consists of 15 residues. Here the CDR3 reads CASSPPASAAYEQYF. The CDR3 DNA follows: TGTGCCAGCTCACCACCGGCTTCGGCGGCGTACGAGCAGTACTTC.

The chain combines TRBV9 with TRBJ1-4; D unresolved. The germline CDR1 and CDR2 sequences are SGDLS and YYNGEE. Trimming took 7 bases from V and 0 from J, leaving 7 bases between them. This CDR3 has 13 residues. The CDR3 DNA reads as TGTGCCAGCTTACTGACAACTAATGAAAAACTGTTTTTT. It yields the protein CASLLTTNEKLFF.

The chain combines TRBV7-8 with TRBJ2-7, with D possibly matching TRBD2 (7 bases). V dropped 5 bases and J dropped 2 bases, with 19 bases sitting between them. The germline V gene encodes CDR1 SGHVS and CDR2 FQNEAQ. The length of the CDR3 is 16 residues. The CDR3 protein is CASSGGGGPVAYEQYF. The DNA of the CDR3 is TGTGCCAGCAGCGGGGGCGGGGGTCCTGTCGCCTACGAGCAGTACTTC.

The gene calls are TRBV30 and TRBJ1-5; TRBD1 agrees at 8 bases. V lost 0 bases and J lost 7; bases outside the gene matches: 8. The CDR3 sequence is 15 residues long. Germline V gene lookup returns CDR1 GTSNPN and CDR2 SVGIG (reference sequence). The DNA of the CDR3 is TGTGCCTGGAGTGTTGGCCAGGGGGCTGGCCAGCCCCAGCATTTT. Translation gives CAWSVGQGAGQPQHF. The full variable domain, rest sourced from reference TRBV30 and TRBJ1-5, is SQTIHQWPATLVQPVGSPLSLECTVEGTSNPNLYWYRQAAGRGLQLLFYSVGIGQISSEVPQNLSASRPQDRQFILSSKKLLLSDSGFYLCAWSVGQGAGQPQHFGDGTRLSIL.

This clone has a handful of counts. The chain recombines TRBV6-6 with TRBJ2-7; D gene unclear. The CDR3 extends over 13 amino acids. Trimming left V 6 bases short and J 4 bases short, with 13 bases between. Germline V gene sequence: CDR1 MNHNY, CDR2 SVGAGI (reference sequence). In DNA, the CDR3 is TGTGCCAGCAGCCCCGAGGCGTTGTACGAGCAGTACTTC. Its translation: CASSPEALYEQYF.

This clone occurred a few times. This rearrangement joins TRBV6-5 to TRBJ2-2; tentatively, D is TRBD2 (6 bases). CDR1 and CDR2 (germline): MNHEY, SVGAGI. This CDR3 spans 13 amino acids. V was cut by 0 bases and J by 7 bases, with 6 bases left in between. Here the CDR3 DNA reads TGTGCCAGCAGTTACTCGGACTACGGGGAGCTGTTTTTT. Encoded protein: CASSYSDYGELFF.

This chain joins TRBV7-9 and TRBJ2-7, with a tentative D call TRBD1 (6 bases). The CDR3 covers 16 residues. CDR1 is SEHNR, CDR2 FQNEAQ, per germline (reference sequence). The V and J ends lost 4 bases and 3 bases respectively, with 19 bases between them. CDR3 bases: TGTGCCAGCAGCTCGATGACAGGTGAGACCTTCTACGAGCAGTACTTC. Its translation is CASSSMTGETFYEQYF.

The chain carries TRBV5-4 and TRBJ1-1; weak D call: TRBD1 (6 bases). CDR3 length: 14 amino acids. V lost 4 bases, J lost 5 bases, and 15 bases lay in between. The germline gives CDR1 SGHNT, CDR2 YYREEE (reference sequence). CDR3 protein: CASSPSARGTEAFF. The CDR3 nucleotides read TGTGCCAGCAGCCCCTCGGCAAGGGGGACTGAAGCTTTCTTT. The whole variable domain, filled in from reference TRBV5-4 and TRBJ1-1, reads ETGVTQSPTHLIKTRGQQVTLRCSSQSGHNTVSWYQQALGQGPQFIFQYYREEENGRGNFPPRFSGLQFPNYSSELNVNALELDDSALYLCASSPSARGTEAFFGQGTRLTVV.

Remarks on this clone: The junction shows a germline mismatch at one end, possibly a read error. The chain employs TRBV7-7 and TRBJ2-7; TRBD2 matches 10 bases. Germline V gene lookup returns CDR1 SSHAT and CDR2 FNYEAQ (reference sequence). The CDR3 runs to 15 residues. The CDR3 loop reads CASSLASGSDYEQYF. The CDR3 DNA is TGTGCTAGCAGCTTAGCTAGCGGGAGCGACTACGAGCAGTACTTC. Full variable domain (remainder filled in from reference TRBV7-7 and TRBJ2-7): GAGVSQSPRYKVTKRGQDVTLRCDPISSHATLYWYQQALGQGPEFLTYFNYEAQPDKSGLPSDRFSAERPEGSISTLTIQRTEQRDSAMYRCASSLASGSDYEQYFGPGTRLTVT.

This clone was recorded a few times. The gene calls are TRBV27 and TRBJ1-2; possible D gene TRBD1, 5 bases. The CDR3 is made up of 15 amino acids. Germline-derived CDR1 and CDR2 are MNHEY and SMNVEV (reference sequence). The V and J ends lost 6 bases and 0 bases respectively, with 14 bases between them. The CDR3 sequence: CASRPDSAPNYGYTF. The CDR3 coding sequence is TGTGCCAGCAGACCCGACAGTGCCCCTAACTATGGCTACACCTTC.

This clone turned up a few times. The chain uses TRBV4-3 and TRBJ2-1; D call uncertain. V was pared by 0 bases and J by 5 bases, with 8 bases between. Germline CDR1 is LGHNA and CDR2 is YSLEER. The CDR3 extends over 14 amino acids. The CDR3 DNA reads as TGCGCCAGCAGCCAAGATCAAGGAGACAATGAGCAGTTCTTC. It codes for CASSQDQGDNEQFF.

The gene calls are TRBV28 and TRBJ2-7, with D uncertain. V was pared by 2 bases and J by 1 base, with 6 bases between. The CDR3 is made up of 13 amino acids. The germline V gene has CDR1 MDHEN and CDR2 SYDVKM. CDR3 sequence: CASSLVASYEQYF. The CDR3 DNA reads as TGTGCCAGCAGTTTAGTGGCTTCCTACGAGCAGTACTTC.

This clone has only one observation. The chain couples TRBV7-8 to TRBJ2-1, with 10 nucleotides matching TRBD2. The CDR3 is 18 amino acids. CDR1 and CDR2 from the germline V gene are SGHVS and FQNEAQ. J gave up 5 bases and V 3 bases, and 13 bases lay outside the gene matches. The CDR3 loop is CASSFDIPAGGRNNEQFF. The CDR3 DNA follows: TGTGCCAGCAGCTTCGATATCCCAGCGGGGGGGAGAAACAATGAGCAGTTCTTC.

This clone appeared a few times. The chain combines TRBV29-1 with TRBJ1-4, with D unclear. Germline values: CDR1 SQVTM, CDR2 ANQGSEA. V was clipped by 2 bases and J by 4 bases, with 8 bases between them. The CDR3 has 13 residues. The CDR3 is CSVELGSNEKLFF. CDR3 bases: TGCAGCGTTGAATTGGGCAGTAATGAAAAACTGTTTTTT. The variable domain in full, completed from reference TRBV29-1 and TRBJ1-4, reads SAVISQKPSRDICQRGTSLTIQCQVDSQVTMMFWYRQQPGQSLTLIATANQGSEATYESGFVIDKFPISRPNLTFSTLTVSNMSPEDSSIYLCSVELGSNEKLFFGSGTQLSVL.

The V gene is TRBV4-3, the J gene TRBJ1-2; no firm D call. The CDR3 runs to 16 residues. The ends were cut back, 0 bases at V and 3 bases at J, with 14 bases in the middle. Per germline, CDR1 LGHNA and CDR2 YSLEER. The CDR3 DNA reads TGCGCCAGCAGCCAAGATCCCAGAGAATTCTACTATGGCTACACCTTC. It is translated as CASSQDPREFYYGYTF.

The V and J genes are TRBV6-5 and TRBJ1-1; perhaps TRBD1 as D (6 bases). Germline lookup yields CDR1 MNHEY and CDR2 SVGAGI. The CDR3 totals 16 residues. Trimming removed 4 bases from V and 1 base from J, with 16 bases in between. CDR3 bases: TGTGCCAGCAGTTTTGCCATACAGGGTCGGAACACTGAAGCTTTCTTT. This gives the protein CASSFAIQGRNTEAFF.

Here the CDR3 reads CASSLAGTSEQYF. The DNA for the CDR3 is TGTGCCAGCAGCTTAGCTGGGACATCCGAGCAGTACTTC. The V gene is TRBV7-2, the J gene TRBJ2-7, with TRBD1 as a possible D gene (6 bases). Germline lookup yields CDR1 SGHTA and CDR2 FQGNSA. V gave up 0 bases and J gave up 6 bases, with 9 bases separating them. The CDR3 covers 13 residues.

This chain links TRBV5-4 with TRBJ2-1, with D possibly called TRBD1 or TRBD2 (5 bases each). The CDR3 is made up of 15 amino acids. V lost 0 bases and J 7 bases, leaving 14 bases between the germline ends. Germline assignment: CDR1 SGHNT and CDR2 YYREEE (reference sequence). The CDR3 here is CASSLVGAPGNEQFF. Here the CDR3 DNA reads TGTGCCAGCAGCTTGGTCGGGGCCCCGGGGAATGAGCAGTTCTTC.